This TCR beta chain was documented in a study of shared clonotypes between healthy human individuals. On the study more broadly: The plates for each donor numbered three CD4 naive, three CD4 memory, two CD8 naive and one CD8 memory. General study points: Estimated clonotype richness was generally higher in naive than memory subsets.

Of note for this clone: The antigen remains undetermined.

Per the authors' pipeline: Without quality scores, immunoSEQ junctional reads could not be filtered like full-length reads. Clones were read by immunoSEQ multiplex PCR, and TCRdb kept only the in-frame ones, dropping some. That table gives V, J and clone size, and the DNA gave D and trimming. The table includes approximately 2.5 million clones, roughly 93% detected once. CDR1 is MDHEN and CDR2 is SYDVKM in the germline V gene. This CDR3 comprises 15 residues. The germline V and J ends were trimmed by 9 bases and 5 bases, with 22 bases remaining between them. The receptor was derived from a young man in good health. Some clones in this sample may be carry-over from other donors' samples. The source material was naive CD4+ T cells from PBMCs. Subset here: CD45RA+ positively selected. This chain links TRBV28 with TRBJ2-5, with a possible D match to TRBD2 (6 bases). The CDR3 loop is CARDVEGRSGETQYF. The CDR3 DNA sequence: TGTGCCAGGGACGTCGAGGGGAGGTCCGGGGAGACCCAGTACTTC.